This TCR beta chain was profiled in a study of control samples from healthy donors and cancer patients. The CDR3 length is 13 residues. Germline V gene sequence: CDR1 GTSNPN, CDR2 SVGIG (reference sequence). With 6 bases removed from V and 4 bases from J, the gap between germline ends came to 12 bases. The data were produced by immunoSEQ multiplex PCR, yet TCRdb's version contains in-frame clones alone and is incomplete. The data show 130,000 or so clones, under 95% seen once. The chain uses TRBV30 and TRBJ2-2, with D possibly being TRBD1 (5 bases). The TCR comes from a man between 18 and 35 years old in good health. The sample comprised blood. The CDR3 protein is CACRQGATGELFF. For the CDR3, the DNA is TGTGCCTGCCGGCAGGGTGCCACCGGGGAGCTGTTTTTT.